A single sample is the source of the 23 T cell receptor beta chains below, sequenced in a study of cytomegalovirus exposure and HLA in healthy donors. Only in-frame clones appear in the TCRdb table, and some are missing; sequencing was by immunoSEQ multiplex PCR. The repertoire has fewer than 90,000 clones, approximately 95% of them found once; the top ten carry around 2.1%. Sample: PBMCs. These receptors were taken from a woman between 18 and 30 years old in good health and CMV-seronegative.

The chain recombines TRBV19 with TRBJ1-1, with D tentatively TRBD1 (5 bases). Trimming took off 6 bases at V and 2 bases at J, with 16 bases between the two ends. CDR1 is LNHDA and CDR2 is SQIVND in the germline V gene (reference sequence). CDR3 size: 15 residues. The CDR3 nucleotides read TGTGCCAGTAGGACAGTGATAGGCCTCAACACTGAAGCTTTCTTT. It specifies CASRTVIGLNTEAFF.

The chain has TRBV5-6 and TRBJ1-5; possible D gene TRBD1, 5 bases. Trimming took 1 base from V and 5 from J, leaving 7 bases between them. The CDR3 sequence is 13 residues long. Germline values: CDR1 SGHDT, CDR2 YYEEEE. Here the CDR3 reads CASSLRGHQPQHF. CDR3 nucleotide sequence: TGTGCCAGCAGCTTGAGGGGTCATCAGCCCCAGCATTTT. The complete variable domain, with remaining parts taken from reference TRBV5-6 and TRBJ1-5, reads DAGVTQSPTHLIKTRGQQVTLRCSPKSGHDTVSWYQQALGQGPQFIFQYYEEEERQRGNFPDRFSGHQFPNYSSELNVNALLLGDSALYLCASSLRGHQPQHFGDGTRLSIL.

J is TRBJ2-7 and V is TRBV19; the match to TRBD1 covers 8 bases. V shed 6 bases and J 5 bases; nucleotides not matched to a gene: 9. CDR3 length: 14 amino acids. CDR1 and CDR2 (germline): LNHDA, SQIVND (reference sequence). The CDR3 here is CASRGRQGTNEQYF. The CDR3 region has the DNA TGTGCCAGTAGAGGCAGACAGGGGACCAACGAGCAGTACTTC.

The genes are TRBV15 and TRBJ2-1; a possible D gene is TRBD2 (5 bases). This CDR3 contains 17 residues. CDR1 is LNHNV, CDR2 YYDKDF, per germline (reference sequence). The ends were cut back, 5 bases at V and 5 bases at J, with 22 bases in the middle. The CDR3 here is CATSLPTRLARDNEQFF. The DNA of the CDR3 is TGTGCCACCAGCCTCCCAACTAGGTTAGCTCGCGACAATGAGCAGTTCTTC.

This chain connects TRBV6-5 to TRBJ1-1; D possibly corresponds to TRBD1 (6 bases). V was pared by 0 bases and J by 6 bases, with 17 bases between. CDR3 size: 16 residues. Germline V gene data show CDR1 as MNHEY and CDR2 as SVGAGI. The CDR3 spells CASSYSRGGETSEAFF. For the CDR3, the DNA is TGTGCCAGCAGTTACTCGCGAGGGGGGGAGACCTCTGAAGCTTTCTTT.

V is TRBV7-6 and J is TRBJ2-3, with 10 nucleotides matching TRBD2. The CDR3 spans 18 residues. Germline-derived CDR1 and CDR2 are SGHVS and FNYEAQ. V lost 5 bases, J lost 3 bases, and 14 bases stayed unmatched. CDR3 residues: CASSPRQGASGSTDTQYF. The CDR3 nucleotides read TGTGCCAGCAGCCCCCGACAGGGCGCTAGCGGGAGTACAGATACGCAGTATTTT.

The chain couples TRBV7-2 to TRBJ2-7; weak D call: TRBD1 (7 bases). The CDR3 has 13 amino acids. CDR1 and CDR2 from the germline V gene are SGHTA and FQGNSA. The V end lost 2 bases, the J end lost 3 bases, and 8 bases lay between the germline ends. CDR3 bases: TGTGCCAGCAGCTTACAGGGGGGCTACGAGCAGTACTTC. It codes for CASSLQGGYEQYF.

This chain connects TRBV18 to TRBJ2-2; 8 nucleotides line up with TRBD1. Germline V CDR1 and CDR2: KGHSH, LQKENI. V dropped 3 bases and J dropped 5; count of bases not matched to a gene: 5. There are 15 residues in the CDR3. DNA of the CDR3: TGTGCCAGCTCACCCCAGACAGGGGAGACCGGGGAGCTGTTTTTT. Translation gives CASSPQTGETGELFF. The variable domain in full, with the rest retrieved from reference TRBV18 and TRBJ2-2, is NAGVMQNPRHLVRRRGQEARLRCSPMKGHSHVYWYRQLPEEGLKFMVYLQKENIIDESGMPKERFSAEFPKEGPSILRIQQVVRGDSAAYFCASSPQTGETGELFFGEGSRLTVL.

The chain carries TRBV7-9 and TRBJ1-1; 8 nucleotides match TRBD1. CDR3 length: 13 residues. V lost 4 bases, J lost 4 bases, and 2 bases stayed unmatched. Germline-derived CDR1 and CDR2 are SEHNR and FQNEAQ (reference sequence). CDR3 in DNA: TGTGCCAGCAGCTCGACAGGGGCCACTGAAGCTTTCTTT. This sequence encodes CASSSTGATEAFF.

This sequence joins TRBV14 and TRBJ2-1; 8 bases line up with TRBD2. Losses at the gene ends were 0 bases for V and 4 bases for J; bases not matched to a gene: 5. The CDR3 totals 16 residues. Germline CDR1 is SGHDN and CDR2 is FVKESK. The CDR3 spells CASSQDPSGRYNEQFF. Written as DNA, the CDR3 is TGTGCCAGCAGCCAAGATCCGAGCGGGAGATACAATGAGCAGTTCTTC.

The chain employs TRBV13 and TRBJ2-1; no clear D gene. Germline CDR1 is PRHDT and CDR2 is FYEKMQ (reference sequence). Trimming took 2 bases from V and 1 from J, leaving 6 bases between them. This CDR3 has 14 amino acids. The DNA of the CDR3 is TGTGCCAGCAGCTTACGTCGGTCCTACAATGAGCAGTTCTTC. Amino acid sequence: CASSLRRSYNEQFF.

This clone was detected only once. The chain joins TRBV6-5 to TRBJ2-2, with 7 bases that match TRBD2. J lost 5 bases, V lost 2 bases, and 5 bases had no gene match. The CDR3 runs 15 residues. Germline V lookup: CDR1 MNHEY, CDR2 SVGAGI. CDR3 sequence reads: CASSYTASGTGELFF. In DNA form, the CDR3 reads TGTGCCAGCAGTTACACGGCTAGCGGAACCGGGGAGCTGTTTTTT.

The CDR3 DNA reads TGTGCCAGCAGCTTACCAGGGCCAGAAGCTTTCTTT. Translation: CASSLPGPEAFF. The J gene is TRBJ1-1, the V gene TRBV11-2; D is perhaps TRBD1 (5 bases). This CDR3 has 12 amino acids. In germline, CDR1 is SGHAT, CDR2 FQNNGV. The V end was cut by 2 bases, the J end by 8 bases, with 9 bases between. Full variable domain (outside the CDR3, taken from reference TRBV11-2 and TRBJ1-1): EAGVAQSPRYKIIEKRQSVAFWCNPISGHATLYWYQQILGQGPKLLIQFQNNGVVDDSQLPKDRFSAERLKGVDSTLKIQPAKLEDSAVYLCASSLPGPEAFFGQGTRLTVV.

The chain has TRBV27 and TRBJ1-6; 7 nucleotides align to TRBD1. CDR3 length equals 15 residues. Unmatched junction bases numbered 10, after V lost 5 bases and J lost 9 bases. The germline V gene has CDR1 MNHEY and CDR2 SMNVEV (reference sequence). CDR3 in DNA: TGTGCCAGCAGTACACTAACAGGGGATAGTTCACCCCTCCACTTT. This codes for CASSTLTGDSSPLHF.

This chain's CDR3 is CASSLRDREGGYTF. The CDR3 DNA follows: TGTGCCAGCAGCCTCCGGGACAGGGAAGGAGGCTACACCTTC. The chain has TRBV5-5 and TRBJ1-2, with 9 bases identical to TRBD1. Germline V CDR1 and CDR2: SGHKS, YYEKEE (reference sequence). The V segment lost 4 bases and the J segment 8 bases; nucleotides outside the gene matches: 9. The CDR3 runs to 14 residues.

The chain combines TRBV6-1 with TRBJ2-7; TRBD1 is a possible D gene (5 bases). The CDR3 runs 13 residues. V lost 7 bases to trimming and J lost 3 bases, with 13 bases between them. Germline lookup yields CDR1 MNHNS and CDR2 SASEGT. This CDR3 is CASNPQGDYEQYF. The CDR3 DNA follows: TGTGCCAGCAATCCGCAGGGCGACTACGAGCAGTACTTC.

V is TRBV11-2 and J is TRBJ2-5; a weak D match, TRBD1 (7 bases). The CDR3 is made up of 17 amino acids. Germline V CDR1 and CDR2: SGHAT, FQNNGV. Trimming removed 4 bases from V and 3 bases from J, with 21 bases in between. The CDR3 loop reads CASSYPTGEVIEETQYF. CDR3 DNA: TGTGCCAGCAGCTACCCAACAGGGGAGGTTATCGAAGAGACCCAGTACTTC.

The V and J genes are TRBV28 and TRBJ2-7; the match to TRBD2 covers 16 bases. This CDR3 region has 17 residues. Germline CDR1 reads MDHEN; CDR2 reads SYDVKM. Losses at the gene ends were 4 bases for V and 6 bases for J; bases not matched to a gene: 9. CDR3 amino acids: CASSSLGGLAGGFEQYF. CDR3 sequence (DNA): TGTGCCAGCAGTTCCCTGGGGGGACTAGCGGGAGGGTTCGAGCAGTACTTC.

The rearrangement links TRBV19 to TRBJ2-5; D call uncertain. Per the germline V gene, CDR1 is LNHDA and CDR2 is SQIVND (reference sequence). The CDR3 extends over 15 amino acids. Trimming stripped 8 bases from V and 5 bases from J, with 21 bases between. DNA for the CDR3: TGTGCCAGTTCATGGCGAGGCCGGCCGCGGGAGACCCAGTACTTC. Amino acid sequence: CASSWRGRPRETQYF.

This clone was observed a single time. The V call is TRBV15, the J call TRBJ2-7; TRBD1 aligns across 7 bases. CDR1 and CDR2 (germline): LNHNV, YYDKDF (reference sequence). Trimming took 1 base from V and 5 from J; bases not matched to a gene: 8. CDR3 length: 15 residues. The CDR3 bases are TGTGCCACCAGCAGAGGCCCCACCGACAGGGACGAGCAGTACTTC. The encoded protein is CATSRGPTDRDEQYF.

The J gene is TRBJ2-7, the V gene TRBV27; TRBD2 is a possible D gene (5 bases). The CDR3 length is 17 residues. The ends were cut back, 5 bases at V and 0 bases at J, with 20 bases in the middle. In germline, CDR1 is MNHEY, CDR2 SMNVEV (reference sequence). CDR3 bases: TGTGCCAGCAGTCACACCCCAACCCCGGGGTACTCCTACGAGCAGTACTTC. Protein: CASSHTPTPGYSYEQYF.

The J gene is TRBJ1-5, the V gene TRBV19; D possibly corresponds to TRBD1 (5 bases). The CDR3 is made up of 13 amino acids. Between the trimmed V and J ends, which lost 5 bases and 7 bases, there was a span of 12 bases. Germline V lookup: CDR1 LNHDA, CDR2 SQIVND (reference sequence). CDR3 loop: CASSWGREQPQHF. In DNA, the CDR3 is TGTGCCAGTAGTTGGGGGAGGGAGCAGCCCCAGCATTTT.

The chain joins TRBV14 to TRBJ1-2, with D possibly matching TRBD1 (6 bases). The CDR3 consists of 11 residues. Trimming removed 4 bases at V and 8 bases at J, with 8 bases between. Germline-derived CDR1 and CDR2 are SGHDN and FVKESK. DNA of the CDR3: TGTGCCAGCAGCCTTCAGGGGGGCTACACCTTC. Its translation is CASSLQGGYTF.